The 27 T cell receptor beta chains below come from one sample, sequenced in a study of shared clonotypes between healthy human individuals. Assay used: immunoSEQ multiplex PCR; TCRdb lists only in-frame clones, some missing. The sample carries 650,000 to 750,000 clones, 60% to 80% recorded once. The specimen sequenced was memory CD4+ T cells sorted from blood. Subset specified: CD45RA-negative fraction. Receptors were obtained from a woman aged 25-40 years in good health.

CDR3 sequence reads: CASSSQAGTREVGEQFF. The CDR3 coding sequence is TGTGCCAGCAGTAGCCAAGCCGGGACTAGAGAAGTCGGTGAGCAGTTCTTC. This sequence joins TRBV25-1 and TRBJ2-1; 8 bases map to TRBD2. The V gene end was trimmed by 5 bases and the J gene end by 9 bases; junction bases not matched to a gene: 18. The CDR3 spans 17 residues. Per germline, CDR1 MGHDK and CDR2 SYGVNS.

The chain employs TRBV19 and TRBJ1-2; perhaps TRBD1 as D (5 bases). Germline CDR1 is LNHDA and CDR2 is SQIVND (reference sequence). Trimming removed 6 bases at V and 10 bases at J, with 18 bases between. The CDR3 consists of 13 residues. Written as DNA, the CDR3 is TGTGCCAGTAGCCCCACCGGGACTCCCACCTACACCTTC. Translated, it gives CASSPTGTPTYTF.

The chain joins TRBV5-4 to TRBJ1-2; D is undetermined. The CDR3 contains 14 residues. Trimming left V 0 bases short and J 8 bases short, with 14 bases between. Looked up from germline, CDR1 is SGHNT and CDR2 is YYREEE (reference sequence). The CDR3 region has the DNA TGTGCCAGCAGCTTGGCCGCGGGAACGGGAGGCTACACCTTC. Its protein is CASSLAAGTGGYTF.

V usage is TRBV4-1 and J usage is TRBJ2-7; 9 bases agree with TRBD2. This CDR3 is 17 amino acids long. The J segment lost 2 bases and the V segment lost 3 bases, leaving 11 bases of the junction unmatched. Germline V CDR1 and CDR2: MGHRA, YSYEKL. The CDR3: CASSQAPLAGHTYEQYF. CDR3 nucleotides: TGCGCCAGCAGCCAGGCCCCTCTAGCGGGACACACCTACGAGCAGTACTTC.

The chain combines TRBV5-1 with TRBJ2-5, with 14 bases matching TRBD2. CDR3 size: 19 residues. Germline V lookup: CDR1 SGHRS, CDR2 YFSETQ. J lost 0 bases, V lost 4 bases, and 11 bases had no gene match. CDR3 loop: CASSQSGTSGRVYQETQYF. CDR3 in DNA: TGCGCCAGCAGCCAATCCGGGACTAGCGGGAGAGTGTACCAAGAGACCCAGTACTTC. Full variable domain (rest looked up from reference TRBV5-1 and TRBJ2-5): KAGVTQTPRYLIKTRGQQVTLSCSPISGHRSVSWYQQTPGQGLQFLFEYFSETQRNKGNFPGRFSGRQFSNSRSEMNVSTLELGDSALYLCASSQSGTSGRVYQETQYFGPGTRLLVL.

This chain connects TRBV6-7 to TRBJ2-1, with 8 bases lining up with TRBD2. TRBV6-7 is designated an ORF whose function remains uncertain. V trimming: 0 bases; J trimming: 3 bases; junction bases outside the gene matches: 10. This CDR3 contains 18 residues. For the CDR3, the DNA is TGTGCCAGCAGTTACTCGAAACCCAGCGGGAGAATCTACAATGAGCAGTTCTTC. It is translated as CASSYSKPSGRIYNEQFF.

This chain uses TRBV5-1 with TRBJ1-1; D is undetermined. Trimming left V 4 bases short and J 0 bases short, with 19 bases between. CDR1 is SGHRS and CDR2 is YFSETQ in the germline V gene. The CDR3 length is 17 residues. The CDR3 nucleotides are TGCGCCAGCAGCCCCACCATCTCCGGGAGGATGAACACTGAAGCTTTCTTT. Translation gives CASSPTISGRMNTEAFF. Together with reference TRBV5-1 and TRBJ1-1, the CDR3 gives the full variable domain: KAGVTQTPRYLIKTRGQQVTLSCSPISGHRSVSWYQQTPGQGLQFLFEYFSETQRNKGNFPGRFSGRQFSNSRSEMNVSTLELGDSALYLCASSPTISGRMNTEAFFGQGTRLTVV.

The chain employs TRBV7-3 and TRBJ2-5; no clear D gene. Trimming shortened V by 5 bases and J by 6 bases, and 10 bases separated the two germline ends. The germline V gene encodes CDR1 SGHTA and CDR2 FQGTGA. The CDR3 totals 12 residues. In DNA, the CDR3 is TGTGCCAGCAGCCAGGAGAGGAAGACCCAGTACTTC. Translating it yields CASSQERKTQYF.

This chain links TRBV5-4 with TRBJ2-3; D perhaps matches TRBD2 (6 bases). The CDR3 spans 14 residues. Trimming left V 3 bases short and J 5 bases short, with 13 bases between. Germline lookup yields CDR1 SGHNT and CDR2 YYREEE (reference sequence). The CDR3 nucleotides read TGTGCCAGCAGCTGGGACTTCGCCGAAGATACGCAGTATTTT. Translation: CASSWDFAEDTQYF.

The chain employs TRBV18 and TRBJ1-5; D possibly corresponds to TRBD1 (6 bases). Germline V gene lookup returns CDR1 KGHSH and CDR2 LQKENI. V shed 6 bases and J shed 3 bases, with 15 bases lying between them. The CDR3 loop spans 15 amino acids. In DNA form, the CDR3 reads TGTGCCAGCTCTGTTAGCGGGACAAACAATCAGCCCCAGCATTTT. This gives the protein CASSVSGTNNQPQHF. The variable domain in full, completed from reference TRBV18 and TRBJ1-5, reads NAGVMQNPRHLVRRRGQEARLRCSPMKGHSHVYWYRQLPEEGLKFMVYLQKENIIDESGMPKERFSAEFPKEGPSILRIQQVVRGDSAAYFCASSVSGTNNQPQHFGDGTRLSIL.

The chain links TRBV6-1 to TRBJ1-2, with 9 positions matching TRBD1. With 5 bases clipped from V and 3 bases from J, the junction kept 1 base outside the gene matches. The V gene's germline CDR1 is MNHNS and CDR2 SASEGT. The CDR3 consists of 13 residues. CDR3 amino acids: CASSRTGDYGYTF. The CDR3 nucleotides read TGTGCCAGCAGTCGGACAGGGGACTATGGCTACACCTTC.

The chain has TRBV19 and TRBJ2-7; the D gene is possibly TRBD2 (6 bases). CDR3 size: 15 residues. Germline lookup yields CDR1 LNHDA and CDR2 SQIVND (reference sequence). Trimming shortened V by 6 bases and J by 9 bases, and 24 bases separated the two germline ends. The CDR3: CASSSGGYASGRQYF. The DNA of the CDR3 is TGTGCCAGTAGCTCCGGGGGATACGCCTCAGGTCGGCAGTACTTC.

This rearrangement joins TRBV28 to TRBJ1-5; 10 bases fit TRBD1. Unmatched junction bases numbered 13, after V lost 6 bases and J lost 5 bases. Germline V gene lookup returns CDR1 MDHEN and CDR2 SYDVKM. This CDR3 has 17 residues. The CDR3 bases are TGTGCCAGCAGAAATCCACGACCGGGACAGGGGTATCAGCCCCAGCATTTT. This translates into CASRNPRPGQGYQPQHF.

In DNA form, the CDR3 reads TGTGCCAGCAGCTTGGGACAGGGACGCATGGATACGCAGTATTTT. Protein product: CASSLGQGRMDTQYF. The rearrangement joins TRBV11-2 to TRBJ2-3; 9 bases match TRBD1. Germline loops: CDR1 SGHAT, CDR2 FQNNGV. The CDR3 runs 15 residues. Trimming at V came to 3 bases and at J to 6 bases, leaving 7 bases not matched to a gene.

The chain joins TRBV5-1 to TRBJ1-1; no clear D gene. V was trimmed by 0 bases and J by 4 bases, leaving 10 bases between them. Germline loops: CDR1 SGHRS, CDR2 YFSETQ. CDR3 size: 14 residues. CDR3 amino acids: CASSLDIRGTEAFF. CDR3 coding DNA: TGCGCCAGCAGCTTGGATATAAGAGGCACTGAAGCTTTCTTT.

CDR3 loop: CASSKGTSGRALFETQYF. The CDR3 DNA sequence: TGTGCCAGCAGCAAGGGGACTAGCGGGAGGGCTCTCTTTGAGACCCAGTACTTC. The chain joins TRBV21-1 to TRBJ2-5; the table gives TRBD2 as D, unverified against the DNA. TRBV21-1 is deemed a pseudogene. This CDR3 has 18 residues.

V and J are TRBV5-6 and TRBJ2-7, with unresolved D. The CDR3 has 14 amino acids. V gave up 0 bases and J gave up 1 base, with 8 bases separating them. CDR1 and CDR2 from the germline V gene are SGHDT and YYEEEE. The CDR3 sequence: CASSLAGLSYEQYF. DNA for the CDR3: TGTGCCAGCAGCTTGGCAGGCCTATCCTACGAGCAGTACTTC.

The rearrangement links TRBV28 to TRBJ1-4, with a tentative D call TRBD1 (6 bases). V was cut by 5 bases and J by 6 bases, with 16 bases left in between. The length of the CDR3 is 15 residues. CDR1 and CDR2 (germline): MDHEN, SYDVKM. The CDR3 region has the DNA TGTGCCAGCAGTCTATCCGGGACAAGCCATGAAAAACTGTTTTTT. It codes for CASSLSGTSHEKLFF. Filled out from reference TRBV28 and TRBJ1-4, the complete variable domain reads DVKVTQSSRYLVKRTGEKVFLECVQDMDHENMFWYRQDPGLGLRLIYFSYDVKMKEKGDIPEGYSVSREKKERFSLILESASTNQTSMYLCASSLSGTSHEKLFFGSGTQLSVL.

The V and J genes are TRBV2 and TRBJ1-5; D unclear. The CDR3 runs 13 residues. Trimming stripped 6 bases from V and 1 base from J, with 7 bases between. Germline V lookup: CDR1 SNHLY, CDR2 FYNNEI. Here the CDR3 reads CASRPRSNQPQHF. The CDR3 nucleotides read TGTGCCAGCAGACCGCGCAGCAATCAGCCCCAGCATTTT.

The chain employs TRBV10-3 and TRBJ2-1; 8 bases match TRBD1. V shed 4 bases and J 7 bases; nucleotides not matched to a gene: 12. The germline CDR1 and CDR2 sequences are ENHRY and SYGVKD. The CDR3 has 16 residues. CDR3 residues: CAISVSTGTGGNEQFF. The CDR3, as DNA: TGTGCCATCAGTGTGTCTACCGGGACAGGAGGAAATGAGCAGTTCTTC.

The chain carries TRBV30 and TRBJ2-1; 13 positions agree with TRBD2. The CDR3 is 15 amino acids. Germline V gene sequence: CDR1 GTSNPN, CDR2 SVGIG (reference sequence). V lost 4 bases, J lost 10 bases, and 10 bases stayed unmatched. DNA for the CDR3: TGTGCCTGGAACCCGGGACTAGCGGGATTAGTAGAGCAGTTCTTC. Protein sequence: CAWNPGLAGLVEQFF.

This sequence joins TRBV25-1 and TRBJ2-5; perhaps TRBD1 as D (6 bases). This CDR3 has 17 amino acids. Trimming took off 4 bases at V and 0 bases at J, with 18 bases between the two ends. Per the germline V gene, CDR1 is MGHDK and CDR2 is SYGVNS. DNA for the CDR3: TGTGCCAGCAGTGTGACAGGTAAAGGTGGGAACCAAGAGACCCAGTACTTC. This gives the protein CASSVTGKGGNQETQYF. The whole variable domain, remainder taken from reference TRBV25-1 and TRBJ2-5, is EADIYQTPRYLVIGTGKKITLECSQTMGHDKMYWYQQDPGMELHLIHYSYGVNSTEKGDLSSESTVSRIRTEHFPLTLESARPSHTSQYLCASSVTGKGGNQETQYFGPGTRLLVL.

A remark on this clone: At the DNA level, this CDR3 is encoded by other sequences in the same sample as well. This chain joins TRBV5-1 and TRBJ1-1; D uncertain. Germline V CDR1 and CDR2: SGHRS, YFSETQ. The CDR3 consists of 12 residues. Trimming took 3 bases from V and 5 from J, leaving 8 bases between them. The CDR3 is CASSSRGTEAFF. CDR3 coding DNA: TGCGCCAGCAGCTCCCGGGGAACTGAAGCTTTCTTT.

CDR3 in amino acids: CASSPPGGLGAADTEAFF. The CDR3, as DNA: TGTGCCAGCTCACCACCGGGTGGATTGGGGGCCGCGGACACTGAAGCTTTCTTT. The V call is TRBV18, the J call TRBJ1-1; TRBD1 might be the D (6 bases). Germline CDR1 KGHSH, CDR2 LQKENI. Trimming took 0 bases from V and 3 from J, leaving 20 bases between them. CDR3 size: 18 residues.

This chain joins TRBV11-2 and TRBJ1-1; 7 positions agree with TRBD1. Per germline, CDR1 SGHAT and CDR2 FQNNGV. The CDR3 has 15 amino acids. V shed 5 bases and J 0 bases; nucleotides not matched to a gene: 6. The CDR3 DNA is TGTGCCAGCAGCCCAACGGGACAGTTGAACACTGAAGCTTTCTTT. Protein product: CASSPTGQLNTEAFF. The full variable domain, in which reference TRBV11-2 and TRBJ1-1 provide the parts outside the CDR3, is EAGVAQSPRYKIIEKRQSVAFWCNPISGHATLYWYQQILGQGPKLLIQFQNNGVVDDSQLPKDRFSAERLKGVDSTLKIQPAKLEDSAVYLCASSPTGQLNTEAFFGQGTRLTVV.

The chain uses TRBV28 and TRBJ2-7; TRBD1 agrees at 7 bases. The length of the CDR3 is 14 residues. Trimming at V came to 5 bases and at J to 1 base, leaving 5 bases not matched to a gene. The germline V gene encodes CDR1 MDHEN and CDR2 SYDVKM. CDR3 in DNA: TGTGCCAGCAGTCAGTTGACAGGGTCCTACGAGCAGTACTTC. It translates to CASSQLTGSYEQYF.

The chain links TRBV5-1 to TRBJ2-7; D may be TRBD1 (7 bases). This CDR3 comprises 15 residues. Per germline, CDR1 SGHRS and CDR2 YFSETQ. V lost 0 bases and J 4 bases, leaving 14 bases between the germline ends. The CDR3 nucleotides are TGCGCCAGCAGCTTGGGCGGGACAGACCTATACGAGCAGTACTTC. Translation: CASSLGGTDLYEQYF.